The next 13 T cell receptor beta chains were all read from a single sample in a study of T cell changes during pregnancy in multiple sclerosis. Clones were read by immunoSEQ multiplex PCR, and TCRdb kept only the in-frame ones, dropping some. The top ten clones hold approximately 4% of a sample with some 74,000 clones, roughly 92% of them seen once. This material consisted of peripheral blood, taken after pregnancy. These receptors all stem from a female donor in good health, enrolled as a control in a pregnancy study.

The J gene is TRBJ2-7, the V gene TRBV4-1, with TRBD2 matching 13 bases. Per germline, CDR1 MGHRA and CDR2 YSYEKL. The ends lost 2 bases at V and 3 bases at J; junction bases unmatched: 4. CDR3 length: 16 residues. The CDR3 spells CASSQPTSGGNYEQYF. CDR3 DNA: TGCGCCAGCAGCCAACCGACTAGCGGGGGGAACTACGAGCAGTACTTC.

This rearrangement joins TRBV11-3 to TRBJ2-2; D remains ambiguous. This CDR3 has 13 amino acids. Germline assignment: CDR1 SGHNT and CDR2 YENEEA. V lost 4 bases and J lost 1, with 4 bases in between. The CDR3 coding sequence is TGTGCCAGCAGCTCCGGGAACACCGGGGAGCTGTTTTTT. It codes for CASSSGNTGELFF.

This clone was seen just once. The rearrangement links TRBV19 to TRBJ2-3; TRBD2 agrees at 8 bases. V lost 5 bases and J lost 5; bases outside the gene matches: 3. CDR1 and CDR2 (germline): LNHDA, SQIVND (reference sequence). The CDR3 extends over 13 amino acids. CDR3 sequence: CASSETSGDTQYF. In DNA, the CDR3 is TGTGCCAGTAGTGAAACTAGCGGAGATACGCAGTATTTT.

This CDR3 is CSVPGQGPDTQYF. The CDR3 DNA reads as TGCAGCGTTCCAGGACAGGGACCAGATACGCAGTATTTT. The chain uses TRBV29-1 and TRBJ2-3; 8 bases fit TRBD1. The CDR3 is 13 residues long. Germline trimming cut 5 bases from V and 4 bases from J; bases unmatched to any gene: 5. The germline V gene has CDR1 SQVTM and CDR2 ANQGSEA.

The chain combines TRBV28 with TRBJ1-1, with D uncertain. The V gene lost 6 bases and the J gene lost 0 bases, with 11 bases spanning the gap. The germline gives CDR1 MDHEN, CDR2 SYDVKM. This CDR3 spans 14 amino acids. Here the CDR3 DNA reads TGTGCCAGCAGAAGAGGAGGGTTGAACACTGAAGCTTTCTTT. Translated: CASRRGGLNTEAFF.

The V gene is TRBV6-5, the J gene TRBJ1-2, with 8 nucleotides matching TRBD1. This CDR3 has 13 amino acids. Trimming removed 7 bases from V and 4 bases from J; junction bases left unmatched: 5. Germline values: CDR1 MNHEY, CDR2 SVGAGI. The CDR3 sequence: CASNQGAGYGYTF. The CDR3 coding sequence is TGTGCCAGCAATCAGGGGGCGGGCTATGGCTACACCTTC.

This chain links TRBV11-2 with TRBJ2-1; a possible D gene is TRBD2 (5 bases). V lost 6 bases to trimming and J lost 9 bases, with 12 bases between them. The germline V gene encodes CDR1 SGHAT and CDR2 FQNNGV. The length of the CDR3 is 12 residues. The CDR3 loop reads CASRPTSFEQFF. Written as DNA, the CDR3 is TGTGCCAGCAGGCCTACTAGTTTTGAGCAGTTCTTC.

A few counts support this clone. The rearrangement joins TRBV11-2 to TRBJ2-2; 8 bases agree with TRBD2. This CDR3 comprises 17 residues. The J segment lost 7 bases and the V segment lost 7 bases, leaving 17 bases of the junction unmatched. CDR1 is SGHAT and CDR2 is FQNNGV in the germline V gene. CDR3 coding DNA: TGTGCCAGCACCCTCGTTGGAAGGACTAGCCTCCACGGGGAGCTGTTTTTT. Its translation: CASTLVGRTSLHGELFF.

This chain uses TRBV19 with TRBJ2-7; TRBD2 agrees at 10 bases. Germline V lookup: CDR1 LNHDA, CDR2 SQIVND (reference sequence). This CDR3 is built from 15 residues. The trim removed 5 bases at V and 1 base at J, leaving 5 bases unmatched. The CDR3 coding sequence is TGTGCCAGTAGTCCTGGACTAGCGGAGTCCTACGAGCAGTACTTC. It translates to CASSPGLAESYEQYF. The variable domain in full, with the rest retrieved from reference TRBV19 and TRBJ2-7, is DGGITQSPKYLFRKEGQNVTLSCEQNLNHDAMYWYRQDPGQGLRLIYYSQIVNDFQKGDIAEGYSVSREKKESFPLTVTSAQKNPTAFYLCASSPGLAESYEQYFGPGTRLTVT.

CDR3 loop: CASSDLGGVGEKLFF. As DNA, the CDR3 is TGTGCCAGCAGTGATCTGGGGGGTGTTGGTGAAAAACTGTTTTTT. The chain joins TRBV6-1 to TRBJ1-4; D is possibly TRBD1 (5 bases). V lost 3 bases to trimming and J lost 7 bases, with 15 bases between them. This CDR3 contains 15 residues. Germline CDR1 is MNHNS and CDR2 is SASEGT.

J is TRBJ2-1 and V is TRBV27; 11 nucleotides agree with TRBD2. The CDR3 is made up of 20 amino acids. The junction had 21 bases not matched to a gene; V was cut back by 5 bases and J by 6 bases. The germline V gene encodes CDR1 MNHEY and CDR2 SMNVEV (reference sequence). CDR3: CASSDFGTSGTPSQFNEQFF. The CDR3, as DNA: TGTGCCAGCAGTGACTTCGGGACTAGCGGAACCCCGAGCCAGTTCAATGAGCAGTTCTTC.

In nucleotides, the CDR3 is TGTGCCAGCAGTGGGACAGGGGGCTACGAGCAGTACTTC. The encoded protein is CASSGTGGYEQYF. The chain is built from TRBV6-1 and TRBJ2-7; 10 bases fit TRBD1. J lost 3 bases, V lost 4 bases, and 0 bases had no gene match. The V gene's germline CDR1 is MNHNS and CDR2 SASEGT. The CDR3 loop spans 13 amino acids.

V gene TRBV28 combines with J gene TRBJ1-1; D gene ambiguous. The CDR3 length is 13 residues. Germline CDR1 reads MDHEN; CDR2 reads SYDVKM. Trimming left V 3 bases short and J 11 bases short, with 16 bases between. The chain's CDR3 is CASSFRGSPWAFF. The CDR3 region has the DNA TGTGCCAGCAGTTTTAGAGGGAGTCCTTGGGCTTTCTTT.